The 5 T cell receptor beta chains below all came from one sample that was sequenced in a study of blood T cell repertoires in COVID-19 (dated by TCRdb to 2020 to 2021). Library preparation used the immunoSEQ multiplex PCR assay. TCRdb obtained this table from immuneACCESS and retained in-frame rearrangements with V and J assigned. These tables miss some clones; where compared with another copy, unresolved V genes account for less than half of the shortfall, and the remainder is unexplained. The sample contains roughly 16,000 clones, approximately 86% of them found a single time. Roughly 13% of the sample lies in the top ten. Sequences were obtained from peripheral blood. The source is a human donor in a cohort sampled during active COVID-19.

This chain joins TRBV3-1 (or the pseudogene TRBV3-2) and TRBJ1-3; D unresolved. Trimming removed 4 bases at V and 2 bases at J, with 18 bases between. Germline loops: CDR1 LGHDT, CDR2 YNNKEL (reference sequence). CDR3 size: 17 residues. Here the CDR3 reads CASSREARRHPGNTIYF. The CDR3 nucleotides are TGTGCCAGCAGCCGGGAGGCGCGAAGACACCCTGGAAACACCATATATTTT.

This chain links TRBV5-4 with TRBJ1-1; 8 positions match TRBD1. The CDR3 totals 13 residues. The V segment lost 9 bases and the J segment 3 bases; nucleotides outside the gene matches: 7. From germline, CDR1 is SGHNT and CDR2 YYREEE (reference sequence). For the CDR3, the DNA is TGTGCCACTCGACAGGGGCTCGACACTGAAGCTTTCTTT. Translated: CATRQGLDTEAFF. The variable domain in full, completed from reference TRBV5-4 and TRBJ1-1, reads ETGVTQSPTHLIKTRGQQVTLRCSSQSGHNTVSWYQQALGQGPQFIFQYYREEENGRGNFPPRFSGLQFPNYSSELNVNALELDDSALYLCATRQGLDTEAFFGQGTRLTVV.

This chain links TRBV7-2 with TRBJ2-5, with D perhaps matching TRBD1 (6 bases). Germline V gene data show CDR1 as SGHTA and CDR2 as FQGNSA. The CDR3 runs 14 residues. The germline V and J ends were trimmed by 1 base and 6 bases, with 12 bases remaining between them. CDR3 sequence reads: CASSLGGQGQTQYF. The DNA of the CDR3 is TGTGCCAGCAGCTTAGGGGGGCAGGGCCAGACCCAGTACTTC.

This rearrangement joins TRBV7-9 to TRBJ2-3; 9 bases fit TRBD1. Germline lookup yields CDR1 SEHNR and CDR2 FQNEAQ (reference sequence). The CDR3 has 15 residues. V lost 5 bases to trimming and J lost 5 bases; unmatched junction nucleotides: 8. In nucleotides, the CDR3 is TGTGCCAGCAGCCTCACGACAGGGGGTCAAGATACGCAGTATTTT. This codes for CASSLTTGGQDTQYF.

The chain carries TRBV7-9 and TRBJ2-1, with TRBD1 matching over 9 bases. The germline CDR1 and CDR2 sequences are SEHNR and FQNEAQ (reference sequence). J gave up 8 bases and V 2 bases, and 13 bases lay outside the gene matches. This CDR3 region has 17 residues. The CDR3 loop reads CASSLPTGQGNLDEQFF. In DNA, the CDR3 is TGTGCCAGCAGCTTACCCACCGGACAGGGGAATTTGGATGAGCAGTTCTTC.